Listed below are T cell receptor beta chains from one sample, sequenced in a study of PD-1 blockade in classical Hodgkin lymphoma. Clones were sequenced by immunoSEQ multiplex PCR, and TCRdb holds only the in-frame ones, with some missing. The data contain some 100,000 clones, over 85% of them singletons. The sample was peripheral blood mononuclear cells (PBMCs), taken at baseline. The receptor set was obtained from a human donor with classical Hodgkin lymphoma. Both conserved end residues are part of each CDR3. The D gene is left open where the match is weak. Rows may omit the clone size; those that give it use once, few, many or a size class.

TRBV2	TRBJ2-3	TRBD2	.	CASSRGLADVDTQYF	TGTGCCAGCAGTCGGGGACTAGCGGATGTCGATACGCAGTATTTT
TRBV5-6	TRBJ2-1	.	.	CASSYRALSYNEQFF	TGTGCCAGCAGCTACAGGGCCCTCTCCTACAATGAGCAGTTCTTC
TRBV19	TRBJ2-3	TRBD1	.	CASFKGGSASDTQYF	TGTGCCAGCTTTAAAGGGGGCTCGGCCTCGGATACGCAGTATTTT
TRBV6-5	TRBJ1-1	.	once	CASSSRDTEAFF	TGTGCCAGCAGTTCTAGAGACACTGAAGCTTTCTTT
TRBV5-1	TRBJ1-2	TRBD1	.	CASSSTGEGGGYTF	TGCGCCAGCAGCTCCACAGGGGAAGGCGGAGGCTACACCTTC
TRBV9	TRBJ2-3	.	.	CASSPGRGIPDTQYF	TGTGCCAGCAGCCCCGGGCGGGGAATACCAGATACGCAGTATTTT
TRBV5-4	TRBJ2-3	.	.	CASSLVRTDTQYF	TGTGCCAGCAGCTTGGTGCGCACAGATACGCAGTATTTT
TRBV5-1	TRBJ1-2	.	.	CASRPGHSNYGYTF	TGCGCCAGCCGACCGGGACACTCTAACTATGGCTACACCTTC
TRBV27	TRBJ1-5	.	.	CASGYNQPQHF	TGTGCCAGTGGGTATAATCAGCCCCAGCATTTT
TRBV9	TRBJ2-7	TRBD2	.	CASSGDAGLAGEDEQYF	TGTGCCAGCAGCGGCGATGCAGGTCTAGCGGGAGAGGACGAGCAGTACTTC